The present T cell receptor (beta chain) was sequenced within a study of cytomegalovirus exposure and HLA in healthy donors. Turning to the study itself: The use of the same platform for the 90 to 150 validation repertoires and the 550 to 850 first-cohort repertoires was reported by a later analysis. Study-level points and caveats: Three of the chains that were CMV-associated were confirmed in vitro to be specific for CMV antigens.

Germline assignment: CDR1 SGHAT and CDR2 FQNNGV. The CDR3 extends over 17 amino acids. V was clipped by 5 bases and J by 0 bases, with 14 bases between them. As to this clone: Its antigen is undetermined.

Generated by immunoSEQ multiplex PCR, the TCRdb table keeps only in-frame clones and is missing some. The sample has 130,000 to 150,000 clones; about 87% are singletons. While the first cohort had about 610 subjects, the donors belonged to the separate validation cohort of roughly 120 subjects. Sequences were obtained from PBMCs. The chain couples TRBV11-2 to TRBJ2-6; possibly TRBD1 for D (5 bases). This receptor was obtained from a woman in her twenties or thirties in good health and CMV-seropositive. CDR3 in DNA: TGTGCCAGCAGCACCCACGGACACGGCTCTGGGGCCAACGTCCTGACTTTC. Amino acids: CASSTHGHGSGANVLTF. Supplemented by reference TRBV11-2 and TRBJ2-6, the full variable domain reads EAGVAQSPRYKIIEKRQSVAFWCNPISGHATLYWYQQILGQGPKLLIQFQNNGVVDDSQLPKDRFSAERLKGVDSTLKIQPAKLEDSAVYLCASSTHGHGSGANVLTFGAGSRLTVL.